This TCR beta chain was documented in a study of early T cells in non-severe SARS-CoV-2 infection. Tagging with unique molecular identifiers was applied to individual cDNA molecules. TCRdb fed the 5' RACE reads into MiXCR, producing one record per CDR3 protein. The repertoire holds more than 90,000 distinct CDR3 sequences, roughly 13% seen once, with approximately 2.3% in the top ten. CDR1 SGDLS and CDR2 YYNGEE come from the germline V gene. The CDR3 loop spans 13 amino acids. Trimming removed 3 bases from V and 0 bases from J, with 5 bases in between. This clonotype was seen only a few times. The chain employs TRBV9 and TRBJ2-3; D unclear. The sequence was obtained from an adult who was a healthcare worker with PCR-confirmed SARS-CoV-2 infection or an uninfected control (not recorded which). The sequenced sample was whole blood. CDR3 DNA sequence: TGTGCCAGCAGCGGGTCTAGCACAGATACGCAGTATTTT. Its translation: CASSGSSTDTQYF.